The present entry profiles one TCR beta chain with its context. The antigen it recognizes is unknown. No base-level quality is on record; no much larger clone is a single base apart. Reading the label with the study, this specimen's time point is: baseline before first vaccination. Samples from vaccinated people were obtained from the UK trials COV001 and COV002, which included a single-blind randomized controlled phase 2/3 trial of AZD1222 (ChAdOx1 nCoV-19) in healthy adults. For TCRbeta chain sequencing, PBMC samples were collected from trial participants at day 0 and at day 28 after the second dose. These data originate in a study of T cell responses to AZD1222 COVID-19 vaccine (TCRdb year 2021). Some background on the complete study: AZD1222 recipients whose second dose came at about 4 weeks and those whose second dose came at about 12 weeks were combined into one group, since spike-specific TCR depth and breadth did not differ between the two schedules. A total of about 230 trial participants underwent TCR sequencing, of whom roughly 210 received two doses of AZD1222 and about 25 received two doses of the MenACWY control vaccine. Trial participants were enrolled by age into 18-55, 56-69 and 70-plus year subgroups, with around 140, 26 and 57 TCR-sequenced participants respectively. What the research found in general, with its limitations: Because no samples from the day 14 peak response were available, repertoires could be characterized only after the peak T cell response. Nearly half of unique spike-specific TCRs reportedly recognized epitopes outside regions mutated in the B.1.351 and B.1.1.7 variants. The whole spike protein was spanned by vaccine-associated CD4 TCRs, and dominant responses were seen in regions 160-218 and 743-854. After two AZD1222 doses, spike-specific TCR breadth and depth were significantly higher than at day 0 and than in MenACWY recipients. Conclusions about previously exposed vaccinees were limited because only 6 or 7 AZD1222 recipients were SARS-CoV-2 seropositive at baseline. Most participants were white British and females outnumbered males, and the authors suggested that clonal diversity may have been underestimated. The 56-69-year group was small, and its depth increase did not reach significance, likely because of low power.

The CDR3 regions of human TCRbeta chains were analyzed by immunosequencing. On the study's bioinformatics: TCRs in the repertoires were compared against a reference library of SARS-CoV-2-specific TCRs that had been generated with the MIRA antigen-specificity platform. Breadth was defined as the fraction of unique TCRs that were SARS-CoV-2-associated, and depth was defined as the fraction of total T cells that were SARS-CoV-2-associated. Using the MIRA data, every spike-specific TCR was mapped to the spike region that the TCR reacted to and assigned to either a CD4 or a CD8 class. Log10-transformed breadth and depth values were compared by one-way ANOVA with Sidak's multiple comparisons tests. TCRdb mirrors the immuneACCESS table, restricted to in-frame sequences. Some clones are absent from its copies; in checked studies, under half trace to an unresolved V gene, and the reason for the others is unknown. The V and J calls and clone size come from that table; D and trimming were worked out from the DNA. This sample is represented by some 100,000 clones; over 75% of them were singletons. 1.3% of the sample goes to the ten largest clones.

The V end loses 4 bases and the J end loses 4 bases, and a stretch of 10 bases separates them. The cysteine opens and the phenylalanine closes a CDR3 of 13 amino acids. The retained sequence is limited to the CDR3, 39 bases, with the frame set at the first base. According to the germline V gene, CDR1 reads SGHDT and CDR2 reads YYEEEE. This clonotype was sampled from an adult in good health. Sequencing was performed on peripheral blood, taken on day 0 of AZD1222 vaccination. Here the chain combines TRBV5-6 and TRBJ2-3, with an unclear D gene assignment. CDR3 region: CASSPVSADTQYF. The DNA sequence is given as TGTGCCAGCAGCCCGGTTTCGGCAGATACGCAGTATTTT.